This TCR beta chain was captured by sequencing in a study of T cell responses to AZD1222 COVID-19 vaccine. Broader study findings: Spike-specific TCR breadth and depth grew following two AZD1222 doses. Only six or seven AZD1222 recipients were seropositive at baseline.

Of note for this clone: What it binds is unknown.

The CDR3 has 9 residues. Trimming removed 7 bases from V and 7 bases from J, with 4 bases in between. The germline gives CDR1 DFQATT, CDR2 SNEGSKA (reference sequence). Produced via immunoSEQ multiplex PCR; TCRdb's table is partial and in-frame only. The sample holds approximately 110,000 clones, about 85% seen once. The gene calls are TRBV20-1 and TRBJ1-4; D call uncertain. This TCR derives from an adult who received the AZD1222 COVID-19 vaccine. The material was peripheral blood, obtained 28 days after the second AZD1222 dose. For the CDR3, the DNA is TGCAGTGGCCGTGAAAAACTGTTTTTT. Translated: CSGREKLFF.